The sequence of this T cell receptor (beta chain) was determined in a study of cytomegalovirus exposure and HLA in healthy donors. Study-level background: HLA-typed donors were the source of around 87 million unique TCRs, which an early data release held.

Study-wide results and limits: Accounts indicate the classifier identified cytomegalovirus status with strong specificity and sensitivity. Researchers catalogued over 150 TCR beta chains as cytomegalovirus-associated.

Comment on this clone: The antigen remains unidentified.

The CDR3 is made up of 14 amino acids. Germline V gives CDR1 SGDLS, CDR2 YYNGEE. The V segment lost 2 bases and the J segment 2 bases; nucleotides outside the gene matches: 1. Healthy bone marrow donors made up the donor group. Amplification used 60 Vbeta primers and 13 Jbeta primers. Assay used: immunoSEQ multiplex PCR; TCRdb lists only in-frame clones, some missing. The sample includes 150,000 to 200,000 clones, approximately 80% of them seen just once. This sequence joins TRBV9 and TRBJ2-1; 7 nucleotides match TRBD2. Sequencing was done on a sample of PBMCs. The sequence derives from a woman aged 35 to 49 in good health and CMV-seronegative. CDR3 coding DNA: TGTGCCAGCAGCGTCGGGGGGACCTACAATGAGCAGTTCTTC. Its translation is CASSVGGTYNEQFF.